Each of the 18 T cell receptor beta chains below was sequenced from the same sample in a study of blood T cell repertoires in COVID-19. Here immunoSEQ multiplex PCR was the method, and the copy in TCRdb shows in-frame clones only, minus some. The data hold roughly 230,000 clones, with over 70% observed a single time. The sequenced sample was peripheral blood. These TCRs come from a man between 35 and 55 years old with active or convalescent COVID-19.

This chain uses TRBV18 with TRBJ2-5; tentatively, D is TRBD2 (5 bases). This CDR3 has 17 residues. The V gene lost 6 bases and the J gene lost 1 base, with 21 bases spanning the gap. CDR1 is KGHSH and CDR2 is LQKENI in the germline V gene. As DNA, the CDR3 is TGTGCCAGCTCCTCCCGGAAGAATCGGGGTTCCCAAGAGACCCAGTACTTC. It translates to CASSSRKNRGSQETQYF.

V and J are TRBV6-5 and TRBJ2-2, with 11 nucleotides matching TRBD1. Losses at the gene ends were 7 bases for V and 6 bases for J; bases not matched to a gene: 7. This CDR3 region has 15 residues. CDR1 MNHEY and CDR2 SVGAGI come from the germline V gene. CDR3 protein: CASKPGQGGAGELFF. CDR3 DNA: TGTGCCAGCAAGCCGGGACAGGGGGGCGCCGGGGAGCTGTTTTTT.

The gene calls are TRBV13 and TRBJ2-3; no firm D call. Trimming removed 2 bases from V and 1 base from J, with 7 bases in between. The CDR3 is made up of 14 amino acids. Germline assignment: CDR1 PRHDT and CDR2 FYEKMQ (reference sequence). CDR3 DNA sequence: TGTGCCAGCAGCTTACGGTCGGGCACAGATACGCAGTATTTT. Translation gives CASSLRSGTDTQYF.

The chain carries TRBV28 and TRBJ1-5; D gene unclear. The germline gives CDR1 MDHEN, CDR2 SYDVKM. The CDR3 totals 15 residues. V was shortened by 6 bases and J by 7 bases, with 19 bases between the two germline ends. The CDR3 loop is CASSLPTGNGQPQHF. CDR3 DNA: TGTGCCAGCAGCCTACCCACGGGGAATGGGCAGCCCCAGCATTTT.

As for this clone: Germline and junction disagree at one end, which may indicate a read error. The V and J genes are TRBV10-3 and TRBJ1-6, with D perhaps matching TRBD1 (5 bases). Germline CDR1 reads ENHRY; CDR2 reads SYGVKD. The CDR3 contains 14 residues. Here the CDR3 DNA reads TGTGCCATCAGTGAGTCGGGACTCAATTCACCTCTCCACTTT. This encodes CAISESGLNSPLHF.

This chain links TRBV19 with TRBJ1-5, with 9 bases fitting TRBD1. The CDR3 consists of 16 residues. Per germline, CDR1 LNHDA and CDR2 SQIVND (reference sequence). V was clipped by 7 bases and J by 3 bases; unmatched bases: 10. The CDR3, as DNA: TGTGCCAGTAAAGTAGGAGGGACAGGGCACAATCAGCCCCAGCATTTT. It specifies CASKVGGTGHNQPQHF.

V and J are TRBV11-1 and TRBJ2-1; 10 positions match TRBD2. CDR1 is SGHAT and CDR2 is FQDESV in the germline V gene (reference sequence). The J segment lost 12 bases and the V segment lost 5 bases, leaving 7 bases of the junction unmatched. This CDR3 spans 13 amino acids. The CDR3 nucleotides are TGTGCCAGCAGCCCTCCGGGACTAGCGTCGCAGTTCTTC. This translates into CASSPPGLASQFF.

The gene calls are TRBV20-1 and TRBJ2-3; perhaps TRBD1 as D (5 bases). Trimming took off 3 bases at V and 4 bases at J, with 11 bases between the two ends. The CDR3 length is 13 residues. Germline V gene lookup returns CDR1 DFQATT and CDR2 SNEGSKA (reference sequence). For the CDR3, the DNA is TGCAGTGCTAGTAAGGGGAACCCAGATACGCAGTATTTT. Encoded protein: CSASKGNPDTQYF.

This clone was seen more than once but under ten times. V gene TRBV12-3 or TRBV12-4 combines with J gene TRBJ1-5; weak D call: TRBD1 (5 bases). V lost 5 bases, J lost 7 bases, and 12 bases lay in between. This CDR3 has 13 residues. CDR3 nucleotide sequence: TGTGCCAGCAGTCAGGGTAACGGGCAGCCCCAGCATTTT. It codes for CASSQGNGQPQHF.

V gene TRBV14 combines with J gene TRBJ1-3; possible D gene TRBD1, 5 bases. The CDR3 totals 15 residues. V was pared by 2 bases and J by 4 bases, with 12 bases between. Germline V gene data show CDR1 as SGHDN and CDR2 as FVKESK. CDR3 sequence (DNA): TGTGCCAGCAGCCAACCACTGGGGCCGGGAAACACCATATATTTT. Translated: CASSQPLGPGNTIYF.

The CDR3 DNA reads as TGTGCCAGCAGCCCAGGGACAGCCTCCTACAATGAGCAGTTCTTC. This translates into CASSPGTASYNEQFF. The rearrangement uses TRBV7-9 and TRBJ2-1, with 7 bases aligning to TRBD1. After removal of 5 bases from V and 0 bases from J, the junction contained 4 bases not matched to a gene. CDR3 length equals 15 residues. Germline CDR1 reads SEHNR; CDR2 reads FQNEAQ (reference sequence).

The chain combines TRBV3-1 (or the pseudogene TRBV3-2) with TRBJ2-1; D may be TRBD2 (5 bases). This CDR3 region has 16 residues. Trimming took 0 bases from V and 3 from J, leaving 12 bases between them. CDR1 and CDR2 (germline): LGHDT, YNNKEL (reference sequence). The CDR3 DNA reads TGTGCCAGCAGCCAAGAAGGGAGCGCCCGCTACAATGAGCAGTTCTTC. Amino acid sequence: CASSQEGSARYNEQFF.

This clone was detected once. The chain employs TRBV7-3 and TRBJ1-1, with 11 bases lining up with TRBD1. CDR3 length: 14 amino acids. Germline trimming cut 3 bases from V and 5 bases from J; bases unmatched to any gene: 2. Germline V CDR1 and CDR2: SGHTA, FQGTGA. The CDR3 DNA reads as TGTGCCAGCAGCTTGGGGGACAGGGGGACTGAAGCTTTCTTT. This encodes CASSLGDRGTEAFF. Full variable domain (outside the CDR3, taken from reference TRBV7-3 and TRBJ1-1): GAGVSQTPSNKVTEKGKYVELRCDPISGHTALYWYRQSLGQGPEFLIYFQGTGAADDSGLPNDRFFAVRPEGSVSTLKIQRTERGDSAVYLCASSLGDRGTEAFFGQGTRLTVV.

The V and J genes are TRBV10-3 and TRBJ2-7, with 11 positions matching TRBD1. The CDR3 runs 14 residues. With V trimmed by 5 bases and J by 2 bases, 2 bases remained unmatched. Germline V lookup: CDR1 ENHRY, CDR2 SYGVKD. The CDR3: CAISPGQGAYEQYF. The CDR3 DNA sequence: TGTGCCATCAGTCCGGGACAGGGGGCCTACGAGCAGTACTTC.

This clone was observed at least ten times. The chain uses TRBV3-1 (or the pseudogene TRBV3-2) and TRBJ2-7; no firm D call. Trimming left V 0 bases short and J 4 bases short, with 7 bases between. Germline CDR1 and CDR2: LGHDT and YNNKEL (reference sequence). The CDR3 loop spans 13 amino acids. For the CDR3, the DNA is TGTGCCAGCAGCCAAGAGCGGCGATACGAGCAGTACTTC. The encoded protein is CASSQERRYEQYF.

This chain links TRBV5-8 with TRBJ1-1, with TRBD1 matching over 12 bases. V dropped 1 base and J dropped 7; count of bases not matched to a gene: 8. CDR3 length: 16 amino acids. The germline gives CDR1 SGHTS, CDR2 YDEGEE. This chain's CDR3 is CASSLTFGTGGFEAFF. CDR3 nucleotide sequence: TGTGCCAGCAGCTTGACATTTGGGACAGGGGGCTTTGAAGCTTTCTTT.

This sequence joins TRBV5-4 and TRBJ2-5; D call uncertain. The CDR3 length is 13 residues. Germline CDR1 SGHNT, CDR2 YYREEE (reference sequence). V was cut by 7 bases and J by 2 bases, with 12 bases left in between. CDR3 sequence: CASRSQDQETQYF. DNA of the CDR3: TGTGCCAGCCGTTCGCAGGATCAAGAGACCCAGTACTTC.

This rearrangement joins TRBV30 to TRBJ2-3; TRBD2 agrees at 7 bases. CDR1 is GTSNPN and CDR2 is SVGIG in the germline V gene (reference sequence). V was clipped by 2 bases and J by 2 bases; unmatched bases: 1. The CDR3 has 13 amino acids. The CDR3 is CAWSSGTTDTQYF. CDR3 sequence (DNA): TGTGCCTGGAGTAGCGGGACCACAGATACGCAGTATTTT.